This is a list of T cell receptor beta chains from one sample in a study of blood T cell repertoires in COVID-19. Using immunoSEQ multiplex PCR, the repertoire was profiled, and TCRdb retains in-frame clones only, with some absent. In the table there are about 150,000 clones, around 85% of which are singletons. Sequenced material: peripheral blood. These receptors all come from a man in his sixties with COVID-19, enrolled during active disease. The CDR3 runs from the conserved cysteine through the conserved F or W. The D gene is left open where the match is weak. Clone size is shown for a subset of rows, as once, few, many or a class of expanded clone.

v_call: TRBV5-8
d_call: NA
clone_size: NA
j_call: TRBJ2-5
cdr3_nt: TGTGCCAGCTGGCGGGGTACAGTGGGGACCCAGTACTTC
cdr3_aa: CASWRGTVGTQYF

v_call: TRBV3-1/TRBV3-2
d_call: TRBD1
clone_size: NA
j_call: TRBJ1-6
cdr3_nt: TGTGCCAGCAGCGCGGACAGGGTCAATTCACCCCTCCACTTT
cdr3_aa: CASSADRVNSPLHF

v_call: TRBV2
d_call: NA
clone_size: NA
j_call: TRBJ1-1
cdr3_nt: TGTGCCAGGCAGGCGCCGGGGGGCACTGAAGCTTTCTTT
cdr3_aa: CARQAPGGTEAFF

v_call: TRBV14
d_call: TRBD1
clone_size: NA
j_call: TRBJ2-1
cdr3_nt: TGTGCCAGCAGCCAAGGCGTTTTGGGACAGGGTTGGGGATACAATGAGCAGTTCTTC
cdr3_aa: CASSQGVLGQGWGYNEQFF

v_call: TRBV30
d_call: TRBD1
clone_size: NA
j_call: TRBJ1-4
cdr3_nt: TGTGCCTGGGGACAGGGACTAAATGAAAAACTGTTTTTT
cdr3_aa: CAWGQGLNEKLFF

v_call: TRBV5-5
d_call: NA
clone_size: NA
j_call: TRBJ1-2
cdr3_nt: TGTGCCAGCAGCCCGGAGGGGAAACCTAACTATGGCTACACCTTC
cdr3_aa: CASSPEGKPNYGYTF

v_call: TRBV19
d_call: NA
clone_size: NA
j_call: TRBJ1-5
cdr3_nt: TGTGCCAGTAGTATAGATCCGGGGGGGCCCCAGCATTTT
cdr3_aa: CASSIDPGGPQHF

v_call: TRBV24-1
d_call: TRBD1
clone_size: NA
j_call: TRBJ1-2
cdr3_nt: TGTGCCACCAGTGACAGGCTTACAGGGGGCGGCGGCTACACCTTC
cdr3_aa: CATSDRLTGGGGYTF

v_call: TRBV29-1
d_call: NA
clone_size: NA
j_call: TRBJ2-2
cdr3_nt: TGCAGCGTTAAACTCAGGGGTAACACCGGGGAGCTGTTTTTT
cdr3_aa: CSVKLRGNTGELFF

v_call: TRBV9
d_call: NA
clone_size: NA
j_call: TRBJ2-3
cdr3_nt: TGTGCCAGCAGCGTATCGGCTAGCAGGACCCTATGGGGCACAGATACGCAGTATTTT
cdr3_aa: CASSVSASRTLWGTDTQYF

v_call: TRBV7-2
d_call: NA
clone_size: NA
j_call: TRBJ1-1
cdr3_nt: TGTGCCAGCAGTCGACAGAGGAACACTGAAGCTTTCTTT
cdr3_aa: CASSRQRNTEAFF

v_call: TRBV28
d_call: NA
clone_size: once
j_call: TRBJ1-1
cdr3_nt: TGTGCCAGCAGTTTTTGGGGGGGTGGCACTGAAGCTTTCTTT
cdr3_aa: CASSFWGGGTEAFF

v_call: TRBV7-9
d_call: NA
clone_size: NA
j_call: TRBJ2-7
cdr3_nt: TGTGCCAGCAGCTTAGGGGCAGGGTCCTCCTACGAGCAGTACTTC
cdr3_aa: CASSLGAGSSYEQYF

v_call: TRBV7-9
d_call: TRBD1
clone_size: few
j_call: TRBJ1-1
cdr3_nt: TGTGCCAGCAGCGACAGGGGGAACGCTGAAGCTTTCTTT
cdr3_aa: CASSDRGNAEAFF

v_call: TRBV7-9
d_call: NA
clone_size: NA
j_call: TRBJ1-3
cdr3_nt: TGTGCCAGCAGCTTAATTGACAGACAAAGCTCTGGAAACACCATATATTTT
cdr3_aa: CASSLIDRQSSGNTIYF